Below, one T cell receptor (beta chain) is given with its context. The antigen is unknown. The CDR3 spans 14 residues. The V gene end was trimmed by 2 bases and the J gene end by 10 bases; junction bases not matched to a gene: 7. Germline lookup yields CDR1 MNHEY and CDR2 SMNVEV (reference sequence). The data were produced by immunoSEQ multiplex PCR, yet TCRdb's version contains in-frame clones alone and is incomplete. The sample lists approximately 85,000 clones, around 90% occurring once. The data stem from a study of graft-versus-host responses after intestinal transplantation. About the research overall: Recipients were all induced with anti-thymocyte globulin, then given tacrolimus and steroids for 3 to 4 years.

Study observations and caveats: GvH clone levels peaked in circulation, and this peak was associated with early post-transplant HvG declines. Investigators detected GvH clones in recipient marrow, with some emerging earlier in ileum or blood.

This clonotype was obtained from a human donor who was the organ donor for an intestinal transplant. The input for sequencing was unstimulated CD8+ T cells sorted from spleen or lymph node cells, taken before transplant. The chain has TRBV27 and TRBJ2-1; 8 positions match TRBD2. CDR3 region: CASSLIFSGGEQFF. Here the CDR3 DNA reads TGTGCCAGCAGTTTAATATTCTCGGGGGGGGAGCAGTTCTTC.